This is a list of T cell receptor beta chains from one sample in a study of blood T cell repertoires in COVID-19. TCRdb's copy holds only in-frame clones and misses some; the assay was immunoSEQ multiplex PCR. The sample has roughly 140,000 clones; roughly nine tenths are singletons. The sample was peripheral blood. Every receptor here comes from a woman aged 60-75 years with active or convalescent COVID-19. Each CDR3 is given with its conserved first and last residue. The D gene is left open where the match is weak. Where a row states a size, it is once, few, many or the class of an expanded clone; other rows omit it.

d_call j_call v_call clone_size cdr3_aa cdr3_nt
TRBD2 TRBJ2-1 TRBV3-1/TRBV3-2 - CASSRRLASSYNEQFF TGTGCCAGCAGCCGACGACTAGCGTCCTCCTACAATGAGCAGTTCTTC
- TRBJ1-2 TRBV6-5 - CASSTGEGHGYTF TGTGCCAGCAGTACTGGCGAGGGCCACGGCTACACCTTC
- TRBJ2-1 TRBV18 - CASSGRNEQFF TGTGCCAGCTCAGGTAGAAATGAGCAGTTCTTC
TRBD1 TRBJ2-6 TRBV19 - CASSETGSVGANVLTF TGTGCCAGTAGCGAGACAGGGAGTGTTGGGGCCAACGTCCTGACTTTC
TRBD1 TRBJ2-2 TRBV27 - CASRSSGTGSGGELFF TGTGCCAGCAGATCCTCCGGGACAGGGAGCGGTGGGGAGCTGTTTTTT
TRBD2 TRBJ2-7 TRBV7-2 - CASSFILAGGLYEQYF TGTGCCAGCAGCTTCATTCTAGCGGGGGGGCTTTACGAGCAGTACTTC
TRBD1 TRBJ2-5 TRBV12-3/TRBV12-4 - CASTFDRVETQYF TGTGCCAGCACCTTCGACAGGGTAGAGACCCAGTACTTC
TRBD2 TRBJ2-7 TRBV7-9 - CASSPGTSGTYEQYF TGTGCCAGCAGCCCAGGGACTAGCGGAACCTACGAGCAGTACTTC
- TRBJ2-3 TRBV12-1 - CASSAGTSGGRDTQYF TGTGCCAGCAGCGCGGGGACTAGCGGGGGGCGAGATACGCAGTATTTT
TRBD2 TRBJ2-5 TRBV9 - CASSVGTSGLETQYF TGTGCCAGCAGCGTAGGAACTAGCGGGCTGGAGACCCAGTACTTC
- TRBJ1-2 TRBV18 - CASSPPRVDGYTF TGTGCCAGCTCACCACCCAGGGTGGATGGCTACACCTTC
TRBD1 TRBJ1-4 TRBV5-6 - CASSLRDRNEKLFF TGTGCCAGCAGCTTGAGGGACAGAAATGAAAAACTGTTTTTT
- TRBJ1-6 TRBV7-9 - CASSSGNNVNSPLHF TGTGCCAGCAGCTCGGGTAACAATGTAAATTCACCCCTCCACTTT
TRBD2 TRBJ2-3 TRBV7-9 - CASSPSSGGAVTADTQYF TGTGCCAGCAGCCCCTCTAGCGGGGGGGCTGTAACGGCAGATACGCAGTATTTT
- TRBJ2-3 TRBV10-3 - CAISESSGDTQYF TGTGCCATCAGTGAGTCCAGTGGAGATACGCAGTATTTT
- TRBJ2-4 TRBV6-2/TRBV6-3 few CASSLGTFVNIQYF TGTGCCAGCAGTTTAGGGACATTCGTGAACATTCAGTACTTC
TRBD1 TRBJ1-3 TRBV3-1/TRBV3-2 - CASSQLTGLSGNTIYF TGTGCCAGCAGCCAACTGACAGGGCTCTCTGGAAACACCATATATTTT
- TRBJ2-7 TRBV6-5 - CASSPTGFFDYEQYF TGTGCCAGCAGCCCAACAGGGTTTTTCGACTACGAGCAGTACTTC
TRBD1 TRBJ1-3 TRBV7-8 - CASRPDRVPSNGGNTIYF TGTGCCAGCAGACCGGACAGGGTCCCGTCAAATGGTGGAAACACCATATATTTT
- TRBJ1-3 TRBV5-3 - CARSPGQGDSGNTIYF TGTGCCAGAAGCCCCGGCCAGGGCGACTCTGGAAACACCATATATTTT
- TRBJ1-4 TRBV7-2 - CASSLIAGTNEKLFF TGTGCCAGCAGCTTAATTGCCGGAACTAATGAAAAACTGTTTTTT
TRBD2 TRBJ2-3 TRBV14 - CASSRGLAGGLDTQYF TGTGCCAGCAGCCGCGGACTAGCGGGGGGGCTAGATACGCAGTATTTT
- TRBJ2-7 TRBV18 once CASSDLYEQYF TGTGCCAGCTCCGACTTATACGAGCAGTACTTC
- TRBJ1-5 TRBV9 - CASSPEIDRWGGQPQHF TGTGCCAGCAGCCCGGAAATTGACAGGTGGGGCGGTCAGCCCCAGCATTTT
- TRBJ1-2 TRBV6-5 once CASSQGSNYGYTF TGTGCCAGCAGCCAGGGCTCTAACTATGGCTACACCTTC
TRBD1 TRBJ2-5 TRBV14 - CASSQGGQGSTETQYF TGTGCCAGCAGCCAAGGAGGACAGGGGAGCACAGAGACCCAGTACTTC
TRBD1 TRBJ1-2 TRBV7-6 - CASSLTRQGIYGYTF TGTGCCAGCAGCTTAACGAGACAGGGAATCTATGGCTACACCTTC
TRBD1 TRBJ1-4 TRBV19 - CASRPGTGRDEKLFF TGTGCCAGTAGGCCAGGGACAGGGAGGGATGAAAAACTGTTTTTT
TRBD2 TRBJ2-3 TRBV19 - CASSKGGGATDTQYF TGTGCCAGTAGTAAAGGCGGGGGGGCAACAGATACGCAGTATTTT
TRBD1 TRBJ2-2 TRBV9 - CASSVDQGAVFSGELFF TGTGCCAGCAGCGTAGATCAGGGGGCTGTATTCTCCGGGGAGCTGTTTTTT
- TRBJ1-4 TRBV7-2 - CASSPKGAGSNEKLFF TGTGCCAGCAGCCCAAAAGGGGCAGGTTCTAATGAAAAACTGTTTTTT
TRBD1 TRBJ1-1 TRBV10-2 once CASSDGTGGGLGTEAFF TGCGCCAGCAGTGATGGGACAGGGGGCGGCTTGGGCACTGAAGCTTTCTTT
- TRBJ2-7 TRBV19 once CASSKKGPYEQYF TGTGCCAGTAGTAAAAAGGGGCCCTACGAGCAGTACTTC
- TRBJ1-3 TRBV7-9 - CADQGSHSSGNTIYF TGTGCCGACCAGGGGAGTCATAGCTCTGGAAACACCATATATTTT
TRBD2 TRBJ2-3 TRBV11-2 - CASSSPGWRGAEDTQYF TGTGCCAGCAGCTCACCGGGCTGGCGGGGGGCGGAAGATACGCAGTATTTT
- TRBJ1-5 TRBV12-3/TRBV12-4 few CASSQDYQPQHF TGTGCCAGCAGCCAGGACTATCAGCCCCAGCATTTT
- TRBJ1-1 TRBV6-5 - CASSLFFGVNTEAFF -
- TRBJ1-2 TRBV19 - CASSTSRGGGGYTF TGTGCCAGTAGTACCTCCAGAGGGGGTGGTGGCTACACCTTC
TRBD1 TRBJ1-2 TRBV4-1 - CASSQGDSYGYTF TGCGCCAGCAGCCAAGGGGACAGCTATGGCTACACCTTC
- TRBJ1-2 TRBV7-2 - CASSSNYGYTF TGTGCCAGCAGCTCAAACTATGGCTACACCTTC
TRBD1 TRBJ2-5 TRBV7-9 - CASSSDRQGRLETQYF TGTGCCAGCAGCTCCGACCGACAGGGAAGGTTGGAGACCCAGTACTTC
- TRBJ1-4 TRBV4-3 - CASSQSSGGEKLFF TGCGCCAGCAGCCAGTCGAGTGGGGGGGAAAAACTGTTTTTT
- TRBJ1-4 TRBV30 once CAWSVGVYTEKLFF TGTGCCTGGAGTGTAGGGGTGTATACTGAAAAACTGTTTTTT
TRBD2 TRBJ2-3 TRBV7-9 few CASSRGMGTSGVPDTQYF TGTGCCAGCAGCCGAGGCATGGGGACTAGCGGGGTGCCAGATACGCAGTATTTT
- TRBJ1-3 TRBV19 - CASRNRESGNTIYF TGTGCCAGTAGGAACAGGGAGTCTGGAAACACCATATATTTT
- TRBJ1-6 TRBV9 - CASSVGGGPVTLHF TGTGCCAGCAGCGTAGGAGGGGGTCCCGTGACCCTCCACTTT
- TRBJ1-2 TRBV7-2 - CASSLKRVFAF TGTGCCAGCAGCTTAAAGCGGGTGTTCGCCTTC
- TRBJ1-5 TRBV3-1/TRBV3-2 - CASSQGFGGRHF TGTGCCAGCAGCCAAGGATTCGGGGGGAGGCATTTT
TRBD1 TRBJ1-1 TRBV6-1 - CASGDRVGTEAFF TGTGCCAGCGGTGACAGGGTAGGGACTGAAGCTTTCTTT
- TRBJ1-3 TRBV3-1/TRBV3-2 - CASSQDQGTSGNTIYF TGTGCCAGCAGCCAAGATCAGGGTACTTCTGGAAACACCATATATTTT
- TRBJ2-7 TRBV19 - CASSKQLSYEQYF TGTGCCAGTAGTAAACAGCTGTCCTACGAGCAGTACTTC
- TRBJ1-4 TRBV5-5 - CASSLDRRNEKLFF TGTGCCAGCAGCTTGGACAGGCGTAATGAAAAACTGTTTTTT
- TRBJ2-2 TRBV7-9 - CASSLVGTATGELFF TGTGCCAGCAGCTTAGTTGGGACTGCAACCGGGGAGCTGTTTTTT
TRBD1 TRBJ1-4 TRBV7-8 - CASSPYTRTGGATNEKLFF TGTGCCAGCAGCCCATATACCCGGACAGGGGGCGCGACTAATGAAAAACTGTTTTTT